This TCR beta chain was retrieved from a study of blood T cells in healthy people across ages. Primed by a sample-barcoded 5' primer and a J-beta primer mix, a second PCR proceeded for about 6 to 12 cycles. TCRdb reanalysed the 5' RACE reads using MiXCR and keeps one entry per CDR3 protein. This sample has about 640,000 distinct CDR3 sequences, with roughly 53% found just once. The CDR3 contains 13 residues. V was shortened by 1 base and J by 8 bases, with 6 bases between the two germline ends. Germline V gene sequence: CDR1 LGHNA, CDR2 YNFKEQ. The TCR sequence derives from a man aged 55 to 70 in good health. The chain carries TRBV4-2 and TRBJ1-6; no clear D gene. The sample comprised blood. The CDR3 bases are TGTGCCAGCAGCCAAGGGCGGGATTCACCCCTCCACTTT. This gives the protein CASSQGRDSPLHF.